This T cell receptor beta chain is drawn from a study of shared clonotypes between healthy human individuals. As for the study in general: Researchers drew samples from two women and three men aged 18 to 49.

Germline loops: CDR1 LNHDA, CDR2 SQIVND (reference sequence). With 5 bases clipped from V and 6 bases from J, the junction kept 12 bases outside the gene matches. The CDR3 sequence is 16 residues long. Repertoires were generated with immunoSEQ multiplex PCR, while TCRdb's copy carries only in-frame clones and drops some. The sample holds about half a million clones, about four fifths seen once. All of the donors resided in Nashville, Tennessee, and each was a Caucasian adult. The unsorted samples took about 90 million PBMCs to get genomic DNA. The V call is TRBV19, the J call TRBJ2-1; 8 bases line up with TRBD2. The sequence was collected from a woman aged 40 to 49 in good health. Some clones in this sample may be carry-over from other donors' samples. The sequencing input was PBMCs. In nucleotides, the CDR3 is TGTGCCAGTAGTCTTAGAGCGGGAGTATCCCCCAATGAGCAGTTCTTC. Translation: CASSLRAGVSPNEQFF.